This paragraph reports one T cell receptor beta chain. The CDR3 consists of 14 residues. Deletions cut 1 base from V and 7 bases from J, with 14 bases between. The germline V gene has CDR1 SGHKS and CDR2 YYEKEE (reference sequence). These data originate in a study of blood T cell repertoires in COVID-19. Study at large: The United States, Italy and Spain were the sources of the acute and convalescent COVID-19 samples. The cDNA or gDNA used as material had been derived from T cells, B-cell-depleted T cells, or PBMCs.

The assay was immunoSEQ multiplex PCR, and TCRdb's table has in-frame clones only and misses some. The sample lists some 50,000 clones; 87% were seen once. Material: peripheral blood. The chain couples TRBV5-5 to TRBJ1-2; D not certain. The source is a woman aged 80 or over with COVID-19, enrolled during active disease. CDR3 sequence reads: CASSLRFVTAGYTF. The CDR3 coding sequence is TGTGCCAGCAGCTTGAGGTTCGTAACAGCTGGCTACACCTTC.